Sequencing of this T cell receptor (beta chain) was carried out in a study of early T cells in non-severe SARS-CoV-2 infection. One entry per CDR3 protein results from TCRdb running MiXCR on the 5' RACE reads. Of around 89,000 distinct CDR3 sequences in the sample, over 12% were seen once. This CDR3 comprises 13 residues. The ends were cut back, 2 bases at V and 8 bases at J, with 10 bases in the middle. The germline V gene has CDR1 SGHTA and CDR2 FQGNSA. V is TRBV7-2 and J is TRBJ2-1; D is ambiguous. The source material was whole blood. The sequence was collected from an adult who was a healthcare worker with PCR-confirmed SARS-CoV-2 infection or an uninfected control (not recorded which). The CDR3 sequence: CASSLYPGYEQFF. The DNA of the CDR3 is TGTGCCAGCAGCTTATACCCTGGATATGAGCAGTTCTTC.